This paragraph covers one TCR beta chain sequence. No antigen is known for it. The PCR had 60 Vbeta and 13 Jbeta primers. Repertoires were generated with immunoSEQ multiplex PCR, while TCRdb's copy carries only in-frame clones and drops some. The data contain roughly 160,000 clones, around 80% of them seen just once; the ten biggest clones take up roughly 10%. The CDR3 has 12 residues. Trimming took off 6 bases at V and 7 bases at J, with 10 bases between the two ends. Germline V gene lookup returns CDR1 KGHSH and CDR2 LQKENI. This sample is part of a study of cytomegalovirus exposure and HLA in healthy donors. Whole-study results and caveats: A previous analysis found most TCR beta V segments productive roughly 90% or roughly 30% of the time.

The sequenced material came from PBMCs. This chain joins TRBV18 and TRBJ2-1; D is possibly TRBD2 (5 bases). The TCR originated in a man aged 18-30 years in good health and CMV-seropositive. The CDR3 nucleotides are TGTGCCAGCTCCCAAGAGGGTAATGAGCAGTTCTTC. Its protein product is CASSQEGNEQFF.